This TCR beta chain was captured by sequencing in a study of T-cell memory formation after mild COVID-19. Whole-study context: The TCR clusters were mostly specific to one donor.

A word on this clonotype: No antigen is known for it.

General study findings and limits: Memory sampled before infection contained some responding clones, suggesting cross-reactive memory joined. Second-wave clones peaking on day 37 lacked confirmed SARS-CoV-2 specificity.

CDR3 size: 14 residues. CDR1 MNHEY and CDR2 SVGEGT come from the germline V gene. J lost 7 bases, V lost 5 bases, and 11 bases had no gene match. Constant-segment-primed 5'RACE gave TCR alpha and TCR beta cDNA libraries with sample barcodes and UMIs. TCRdb reanalysed the 5' RACE reads using MiXCR and keeps one entry per CDR3 protein. This table has around 200,000 distinct CDR3 sequences, about 20% appearing once. The TCR sequence derives from an adult woman who had mild COVID-19 (a few samples of this study predate the infection). Cell type and time point are not known. This sequence joins TRBV6-2 or TRBV6-3 and TRBJ2-7, with 7 bases aligning to TRBD2. The source material was PBMCs or a T cell subset sorted from them (not recorded which). DNA for the CDR3: TGTGCCAGCAGTCGGAGCGGGGATACTAGGGAGCAGTACTTC. Translated: CASSRSGDTREQYF.